A single sample gave rise to the 27 T cell receptor beta chains below, sequenced in a study of blood T cells in healthy people across ages (dated by TCRdb to the mid-2010s). Receptor amplification or capture employed 5' RACE. Data came from an Illumina HiSeq 2500. The second PCR ran for roughly 7 to 12 cycles and used a J-beta primer mix along with a sample-barcoded 5' primer. TCRdb reprocessed the public reads (quality trimming at Q25 with fastp, clone calling with MiXCR) and kept in-frame beta chains. Merged by CDR3 protein, the rows form single entries marked with the most common genes and DNA. Here the sample has hundreds of thousands of distinct CDR3 sequences; 40% to 45% occur a single time. The top ten hold about 32% of the sample. Sequencing was performed on blood. The origin of the receptors is a man older than 75 in good health.

V usage is TRBV6-2 or TRBV6-3 and J usage is TRBJ2-2; possibly TRBD1 for D (5 bases). The germline V and J ends were trimmed by 6 bases and 6 bases, with 11 bases remaining between them. CDR3 length equals 13 residues. The germline gives CDR1 MNHEY, CDR2 SVGEGT. The CDR3 DNA reads TGTGCCAGCAGACATAACAGGCCCGGGGAGCTGTTTTTT. Translated, it gives CASRHNRPGELFF.

This chain uses TRBV6-1 with TRBJ2-7; D possibly corresponds to TRBD1 (6 bases). The CDR3 spans 14 residues. Germline loops: CDR1 MNHNS, CDR2 SASEGT. Trimming shortened V by 8 bases and J by 2 bases, and 16 bases separated the two germline ends. CDR3 protein: CASERGRGPYEQYF. The CDR3 bases are TGTGCCAGCGAGAGGGGCAGGGGTCCCTACGAGCAGTACTTC.

This clonotype was observed many times. The rearrangement joins TRBV20-1 to TRBJ1-2; 8 nucleotides line up with TRBD1. V was clipped by 2 bases and J by 6 bases; unmatched bases: 14. The CDR3 has 16 residues. Per the germline V gene, CDR1 is DFQATT and CDR2 is SNEGSKA (reference sequence). The DNA for the CDR3 is TGCAGTGCTAGACTTATTGAGGCAGGGGGCAGGAATGGCTACACCTTC. This translates into CSARLIEAGGRNGYTF.

V and J are TRBV20-1 and TRBJ2-3, with D possibly TRBD2 on 6 matching bases. In germline, CDR1 is DFQATT, CDR2 SNEGSKA (reference sequence). This CDR3 is 14 amino acids long. Deletions cut 6 bases from V and 4 bases from J, with 17 bases between. The CDR3 is CSAPTSGGSDTQYF. The DNA of the CDR3 is TGCAGTGCCCCTACTAGTGGGGGGTCAGATACGCAGTATTTT.

V is TRBV7-2 and J is TRBJ2-1; TRBD2 aligns across 7 bases. The CDR3 covers 20 residues. J gave up 6 bases and V 5 bases, and 25 bases lay outside the gene matches. CDR1 is SGHTA, CDR2 FQGNSA, per germline. Written as DNA, the CDR3 is TGTGCCAGCAGCGACCCGAGGCGGGGGACTACCCCGAATATAACCAATGAGCAGTTCTTC. Translated: CASSDPRRGTTPNITNEQFF.

The chain joins TRBV28 to TRBJ2-7; the match to TRBD1 covers 7 bases. Looked up from germline, CDR1 is MDHEN and CDR2 is SYDVKM. This CDR3 comprises 15 residues. With V trimmed by 7 bases and J by 2 bases, 11 bases remained unmatched. CDR3 nucleotide sequence: TGTGCCAGCACCCGAGGGGGCAAGCGCCCCTACGAGCAGTACTTC. Encoded protein: CASTRGGKRPYEQYF. Filled out from reference TRBV28 and TRBJ2-7, the complete variable domain reads DVKVTQSSRYLVKRTGEKVFLECVQDMDHENMFWYRQDPGLGLRLIYFSYDVKMKEKGDIPEGYSVSREKKERFSLILESASTNQTSMYLCASTRGGKRPYEQYFGPGTRLTVT.

With regard to this clonotype: The junction shows a germline mismatch at one end, possibly a read error. The chain has TRBV5-1 and TRBJ1-4; D perhaps matches TRBD1 (5 bases). The CDR3 loop spans 15 amino acids. Per germline, CDR1 SGHRS and CDR2 YFSETQ. The CDR3 sequence: CTSSGTGATNEKLFF. CDR3 sequence (DNA): TGCACCAGCAGCGGAACAGGCGCAACTAATGAAAAACTGTTTTTT.

The V gene is TRBV29-1, the J gene TRBJ2-2, with D hard to call. Trimming took off 7 bases at V and 2 bases at J, with 8 bases between the two ends. This CDR3 has 12 amino acids. From germline, CDR1 is SQVTM and CDR2 ANQGSEA. CDR3 DNA: TGCAGCGCTTCGAGAAACACCGGGGAGCTGTTTTTT. Its protein product is CSASRNTGELFF.

This clonotype has ten or more counts. The chain carries TRBV29-1 and TRBJ1-5, with 8 bases fitting TRBD1. J gave up 2 bases and V 6 bases, and 6 bases lay outside the gene matches. Germline values: CDR1 SQVTM, CDR2 ANQGSEA. The CDR3 contains 14 residues. CDR3: CSVATGQGNQPQHF. For the CDR3, the DNA is TGCAGCGTCGCGACGGGACAGGGCAATCAGCCCCAGCATTTT.

This sequence joins TRBV20-1 and TRBJ1-1; 11 bases are shared with TRBD1. The germline CDR1 and CDR2 sequences are DFQATT and SNEGSKA (reference sequence). The CDR3 contains 14 residues. V lost 4 bases and J lost 6; bases outside the gene matches: 7. CDR3 sequence (DNA): TGCAGTGCTAACTCCGGGACAGGGGGGCCTGAAGCTTTCTTT. It encodes CSANSGTGGPEAFF.

The chain uses TRBV20-1 and TRBJ1-4; the D gene is possibly TRBD1 (6 bases). CDR3 length equals 14 residues. CDR1 DFQATT and CDR2 SNEGSKA come from the germline V gene (reference sequence). V was shortened by 0 bases and J by 7 bases, with 12 bases between the two germline ends. This chain's CDR3 is CSARETGLGEKLFF. DNA of the CDR3: TGCAGTGCTAGAGAAACAGGGTTGGGTGAAAAACTGTTTTTT.

This clonotype was seen a handful of times. V is TRBV5-5 and J is TRBJ2-7, with 11 bases matching TRBD2. CDR3 length: 15 residues. Trimming removed 4 bases from V and 0 bases from J; junction bases left unmatched: 3. Germline values: CDR1 SGHKS, CDR2 YYEKEE (reference sequence). The CDR3 is CASSGTSGPSYEQYF. CDR3 coding DNA: TGTGCCAGCAGCGGGACTAGCGGCCCCTCCTACGAGCAGTACTTC.

With respect to this clonotype: A much more abundant neighbour one base away suggests this may be a read error. The V call is TRBV29-1, the J call TRBJ2-2; 8 positions agree with TRBD1. Germline V gene sequence: CDR1 SQVTM, CDR2 ANQGSEA. The length of the CDR3 is 16 residues. The CDR3 protein is CSIETGQGTNTGELFF. CDR3 DNA: TGCAGCATTGAAACTGGACAGGGAACGAACACCGGGGAGCTGTTTTTT.

This clonotype was recorded a few times. V and J are TRBV5-1 and TRBJ2-1; D is perhaps TRBD1 (6 bases). Trimming removed 2 bases at V and 6 bases at J, with 15 bases between. This CDR3 is 15 amino acids long. Germline loops: CDR1 SGHRS, CDR2 YFSETQ. CDR3 sequence reads: CASSFATGPINEQFF. CDR3 sequence (DNA): TGCGCCAGCAGCTTTGCGACAGGCCCCATCAATGAGCAGTTCTTC.

This clonotype showed up just once. V usage is TRBV7-2 and J usage is TRBJ2-3, with TRBD2 matching 7 bases. Germline assignment: CDR1 SGHTA and CDR2 FQGNSA. CDR3 length: 17 residues. V shed 1 base, J shed 2 bases, and the junction held 9 bases outside the gene matches. The CDR3 nucleotides read TGTGCCAGCAGCTTAGAGGCCAGCGGGGCCACCACAGATACGCAGTATTTT. This gives the protein CASSLEASGATTDTQYF.

The CDR3 reads CSFSGASSYNEQFF. For the CDR3, the DNA is TGCAGCTTTAGCGGGGCCTCCTCCTACAATGAGCAGTTCTTC. V gene TRBV29-1 combines with J gene TRBJ2-1; 8 nucleotides line up with TRBD2. The CDR3 loop spans 14 amino acids. CDR1 and CDR2 from the germline V gene are SQVTM and ANQGSEA. V lost 8 bases to trimming and J lost 0 bases; unmatched junction nucleotides: 6.

The V and J genes are TRBV7-2 and TRBJ2-2, with 7 bases lining up with TRBD1. Losses at the gene ends were 1 base for V and 4 bases for J; bases not matched to a gene: 3. Per the germline V gene, CDR1 is SGHTA and CDR2 is FQGNSA. This CDR3 is 15 amino acids long. The CDR3 loop is CASSLDRGTTGELFF. The CDR3 DNA reads TGTGCCAGCAGCTTAGACAGGGGAACCACCGGGGAGCTGTTTTTT.

A few counts support this clonotype. This chain connects TRBV11-2 to TRBJ2-7; tentatively, D is TRBD1 (6 bases). Per germline, CDR1 SGHAT and CDR2 FQNNGV. The V end lost 4 bases, the J end lost 1 base, and 17 bases lay between the germline ends. The CDR3 sequence is 16 residues long. The CDR3 region is CASSSHDSGASYEQYF. The DNA for the CDR3 is TGTGCCAGCAGCTCCCACGATTCAGGGGCGTCCTACGAGCAGTACTTC.

V and J are TRBV7-2 and TRBJ2-7, with no clear D. V was cut by 5 bases and J by 2 bases, with 25 bases left in between. The V gene's germline CDR1 is SGHTA and CDR2 FQGNSA. The CDR3 is 18 amino acids. The CDR3 region is CASSLSPLAAATTYEQYF. The CDR3 DNA sequence: TGTGCCAGCAGCCTATCCCCCCTCGCGGCAGCTACTACCTACGAGCAGTACTTC.

The chain has TRBV6-2 or TRBV6-3 and TRBJ1-2, with D uncertain. The CDR3 length is 13 residues. V was pared by 6 bases and J by 3 bases, with 11 bases between. CDR1 and CDR2 from the germline V gene are MNHEY and SVGEGT. CDR3 DNA sequence: TGTGCCAGCAGCCGAGACACTTACTATGGCTACACCTTC. Amino acid sequence: CASSRDTYYGYTF.

The V call is TRBV20-1, the J call TRBJ2-7; a possible D gene is TRBD1 (5 bases). The germline gives CDR1 DFQATT, CDR2 SNEGSKA (reference sequence). The CDR3 sequence is 13 residues long. The CDR3, as DNA: TGCAGCGCTTACGGACAAAGCTCCTACGAGCAGTACTTC. Translation gives CSAYGQSSYEQYF.

The chain carries TRBV28 and TRBJ2-1; 9 bases are shared with TRBD2. This CDR3 is 14 amino acids long. V trimming: 8 bases; J trimming: 6 bases; junction bases outside the gene matches: 8. The germline V gene has CDR1 MDHEN and CDR2 SYDVKM. The CDR3 protein is CASFGSGGSNEQFF. The CDR3 nucleotides are TGTGCCAGCTTCGGGAGCGGGGGGTCCAATGAGCAGTTCTTC.

This clonotype has more than one count but fewer than ten. The chain uses TRBV28 and TRBJ2-1, with TRBD2 matching 14 bases. With 5 bases clipped from V and 6 bases from J, the junction kept 12 bases outside the gene matches. This CDR3 region has 18 residues. The germline V gene has CDR1 MDHEN and CDR2 SYDVKM. The CDR3: CASSPTGLAGGRGNEQFF. Here the CDR3 DNA reads TGTGCCAGCAGTCCGACAGGACTAGCGGGAGGAAGGGGCAATGAGCAGTTCTTC.

This chain links TRBV20-1 with TRBJ2-7, with a weak D call TRBD2 (6 bases). Per the germline V gene, CDR1 is DFQATT and CDR2 is SNEGSKA (reference sequence). Deletions cut 5 bases from V and 3 bases from J, with 17 bases between. This CDR3 is built from 14 residues. The CDR3 DNA reads as TGCAGTGCTCGAGGAGGAGGGCAGGGCTACGAGCAGTACTTC. Amino acids: CSARGGGQGYEQYF.

The chain carries TRBV4-3 and TRBJ1-4; D is unclear. Trimming shortened V by 0 bases and J by 8 bases, and 7 bases separated the two germline ends. Germline CDR1 LGHNA, CDR2 YSLEER. This CDR3 has 13 residues. The CDR3 protein is CASSQEPNEKLFF. Here the CDR3 DNA reads TGCGCCAGCAGCCAAGAACCAAACGAAAAACTGTTTTTT.

This sequence joins TRBV27 and TRBJ1-1; 7 bases agree with TRBD1. Per germline, CDR1 MNHEY and CDR2 SMNVEV (reference sequence). This CDR3 comprises 15 residues. After removal of 6 bases from V and 0 bases from J, the junction contained 7 bases not matched to a gene. CDR3: CASSLRQGLNTEAFF. DNA for the CDR3: TGTGCCAGCAGCCTCAGACAGGGTCTGAACACTGAAGCTTTCTTT.

CDR3 protein: CSVVASLGTDTQYF. CDR3 bases: TGCAGCGTTGTCGCTTCCCTGGGCACAGATACGCAGTATTTT. The rearrangement links TRBV29-1 to TRBJ2-3; D uncertain. V lost 4 bases and J lost 1, with 12 bases in between. This CDR3 has 14 amino acids. Looked up from germline, CDR1 is SQVTM and CDR2 is ANQGSEA.